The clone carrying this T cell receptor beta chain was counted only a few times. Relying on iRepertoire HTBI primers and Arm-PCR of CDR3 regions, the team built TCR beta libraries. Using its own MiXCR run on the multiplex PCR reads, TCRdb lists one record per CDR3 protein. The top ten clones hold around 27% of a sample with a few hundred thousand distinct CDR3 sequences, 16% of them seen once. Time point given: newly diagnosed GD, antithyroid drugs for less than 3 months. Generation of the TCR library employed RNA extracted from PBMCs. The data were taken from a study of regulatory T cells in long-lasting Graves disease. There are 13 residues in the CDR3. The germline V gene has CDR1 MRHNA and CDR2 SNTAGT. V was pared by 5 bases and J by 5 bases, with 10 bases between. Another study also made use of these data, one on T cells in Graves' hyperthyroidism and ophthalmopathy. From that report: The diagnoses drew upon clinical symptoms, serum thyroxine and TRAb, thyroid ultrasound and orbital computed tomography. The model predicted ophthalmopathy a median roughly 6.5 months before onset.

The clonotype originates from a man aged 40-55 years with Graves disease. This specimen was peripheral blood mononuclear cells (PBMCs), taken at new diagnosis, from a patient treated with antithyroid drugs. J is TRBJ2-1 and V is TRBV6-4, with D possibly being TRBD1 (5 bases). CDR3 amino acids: CASSTDRNNEQFF. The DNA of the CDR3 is TGTGCCAGCAGTACTGACAGAAACAATGAGCAGTTCTTC.